This TCR beta chain originates from a study of T cell responses to AZD1222 COVID-19 vaccine (dated by TCRdb to the early 2020s). Study-level background: TCR sequencing was performed for 233 trial participants, of whom around 200 were given two doses of AZD1222 and approximately 25 were given two doses of MenACWY control vaccine. Enrollment into the trials was organized by age into subgroups of 18-55, 56-69 and 70-plus years, and those subgroups contained about 150, 27 and 61 TCR-sequenced participants, respectively. Here is what the overall study found, with its caveats: The whole spike protein was spanned by vaccine-associated CD4 TCRs, and dominant responses were seen in regions 160-218 and 743-854. Nearly half of unique spike-specific TCRs reportedly recognized epitopes outside regions mutated in the B.1.351 and B.1.1.7 variants. Because no day 14 peak-response samples were available, repertoires were characterized only after the peak T cell response. Participants were mostly white British and included more females than males, and it was suggested by the authors that clonal diversity may have been underestimated. After two AZD1222 doses, both the breadth and the depth of spike-specific TCRs were significantly higher than at day 0 and than in MenACWY recipients. In the small 56-69-year group, the increase in depth fell short of significance, most likely because of low power. Conclusions about previously exposed vaccinees are limited because only six or seven AZD1222 recipients were SARS-CoV-2 seropositive at baseline.

This clone appeared a single time. Its specific antigen is unknown. Per-nucleotide qualities are absent, and no much larger clonotype sits a single base away. The CDR3 regions of human TCRbeta chains were subjected to immunosequencing. The study's processing was this. TCRs in the repertoires were matched against a reference library of SARS-CoV-2-specific TCRs that had been generated with the MIRA antigen-specificity platform. Breadth was defined as the fraction of unique TCRs that were SARS-CoV-2-associated, and depth was defined as the fraction of total T cells that were SARS-CoV-2-associated. Using the MIRA data, each spike-specific TCR was assigned both to the spike region to which the TCR was reactive and to a CD4 or CD8 class. Log10-transformed breadth and depth values were compared by one-way ANOVA with Sidak's multiple comparisons tests. The clones in this table, taken by TCRdb from immuneACCESS, are in-frame only. Not every clone is retained; where verified, under half of the shortfall comes from an unresolved V gene, and the cause of the rest is unknown. From that table come the V and J calls and clone size; the DNA was used to work out D and trimming. A total of around 110,000 clones appear in this sample, 92% of them only once. The ten largest account for 1.6% of the sample.

The time point label corresponds to: about 28 days (+/-7) after the second vaccine dose. AZD1222 recipients with second doses at about 4 weeks or about 12 weeks were pooled, because spike-specific TCR depth and breadth did not differ between schedules. Vaccinee samples were obtained from the UK trials COV001 and COV002, which included a single-blind randomized controlled phase 2/3 trial of AZD1222 (ChAdOx1 nCoV-19) in healthy adults. For TCRbeta chain sequencing, PBMC samples from trial participants were taken at day 0 and at day 28 after the second dose. Compared with germline, V lacks 5 bases and J lacks 1 base; bases without a gene match: 7. The CDR3 numbers 15 residues from cysteine through phenylalanine. The retained sequence is limited to the CDR3, 45 bases, with the frame set at the first base. The germline V gene provides CDR1 SGHTA and CDR2 FQGNSA.

Specimen: peripheral blood, collected 28 days after the second AZD1222 dose. This sequence uses TRBV7-2 and TRBJ2-7; TRBD1 matches 8 bases in the middle. The origin of this receptor is an adult who received the AZD1222 COVID-19 vaccine. CDR3 reads: CASSPRQGTSYEQYF. In nucleotides, the sequence is TGTGCCAGCAGCCCCCGACAGGGGACATCCTACGAGCAGTACTTC.